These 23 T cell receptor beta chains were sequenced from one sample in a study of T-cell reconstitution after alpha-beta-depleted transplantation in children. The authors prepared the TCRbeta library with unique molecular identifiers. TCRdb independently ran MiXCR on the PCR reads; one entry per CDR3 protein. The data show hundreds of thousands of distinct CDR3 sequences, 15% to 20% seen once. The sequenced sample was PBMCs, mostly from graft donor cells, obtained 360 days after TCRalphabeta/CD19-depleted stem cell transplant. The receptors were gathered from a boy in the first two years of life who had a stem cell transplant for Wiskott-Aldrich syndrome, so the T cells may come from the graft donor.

DNA of the CDR3: TGCGCCAGCAGCCCGACTAGCGGGGGGAACACCGGGGAGCTGTTTTTT. This codes for CASSPTSGGNTGELFF. This chain links TRBV5-1 with TRBJ2-2, with 12 bases fitting TRBD2. Germline loops: CDR1 SGHRS, CDR2 YFSETQ. The CDR3 covers 16 residues. With 4 bases clipped from V and 1 base from J, the junction kept 2 bases outside the gene matches.

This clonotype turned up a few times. In nucleotides, the CDR3 is TGTGCCAGCAGTGGCCCCAGGGGACCGACCTGGTACGAGCAGTACTTC. Translated, it gives CASSGPRGPTWYEQYF. This chain joins TRBV25-1 and TRBJ2-7, with a tentative D call TRBD1 (6 bases). This CDR3 contains 16 residues. CDR1 and CDR2 (germline): MGHDK, SYGVNS. Trimming pared 4 bases from V and 4 bases from J, leaving 20 bases between.

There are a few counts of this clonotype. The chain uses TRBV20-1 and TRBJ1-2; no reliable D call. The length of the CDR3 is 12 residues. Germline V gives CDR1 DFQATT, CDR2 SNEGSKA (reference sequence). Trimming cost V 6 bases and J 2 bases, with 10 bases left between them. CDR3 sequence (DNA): TGCAGTGCCTTAGGACTGAACTATGGCTACACCTTC. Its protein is CSALGLNYGYTF.

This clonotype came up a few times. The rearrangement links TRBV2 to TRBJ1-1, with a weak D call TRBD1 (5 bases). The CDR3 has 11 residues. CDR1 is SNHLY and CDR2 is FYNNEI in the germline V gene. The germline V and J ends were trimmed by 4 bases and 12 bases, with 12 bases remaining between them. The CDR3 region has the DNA TGTGCCAGCAGTGGGGGACGTCCCCCTTTCTTT. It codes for CASSGGRPPFF.

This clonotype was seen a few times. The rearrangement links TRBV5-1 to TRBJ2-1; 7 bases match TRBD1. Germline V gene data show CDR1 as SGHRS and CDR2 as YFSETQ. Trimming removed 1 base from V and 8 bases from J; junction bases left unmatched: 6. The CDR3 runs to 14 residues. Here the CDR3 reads CASSLTRQGDEQFF. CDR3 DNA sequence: TGCGCCAGCAGCTTGACCAGACAGGGTGATGAGCAGTTCTTC. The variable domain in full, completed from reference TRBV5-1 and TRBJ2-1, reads KAGVTQTPRYLIKTRGQQVTLSCSPISGHRSVSWYQQTPGQGLQFLFEYFSETQRNKGNFPGRFSGRQFSNSRSEMNVSTLELGDSALYLCASSLTRQGDEQFFGPGTRLTVL.

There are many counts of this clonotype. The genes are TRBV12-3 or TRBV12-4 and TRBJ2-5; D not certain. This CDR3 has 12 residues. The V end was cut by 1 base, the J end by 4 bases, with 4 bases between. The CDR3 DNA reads TGTGCCAGCAGTTTAGGGGTAGAGACCCAGTACTTC. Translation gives CASSLGVETQYF.

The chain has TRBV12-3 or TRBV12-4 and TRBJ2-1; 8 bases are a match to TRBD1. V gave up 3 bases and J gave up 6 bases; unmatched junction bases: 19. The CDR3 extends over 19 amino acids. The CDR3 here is CASSFPDPGRGRLGNEQFF. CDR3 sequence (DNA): TGTGCCAGCAGTTTCCCTGACCCGGGCAGGGGGCGCTTGGGCAATGAGCAGTTCTTC.

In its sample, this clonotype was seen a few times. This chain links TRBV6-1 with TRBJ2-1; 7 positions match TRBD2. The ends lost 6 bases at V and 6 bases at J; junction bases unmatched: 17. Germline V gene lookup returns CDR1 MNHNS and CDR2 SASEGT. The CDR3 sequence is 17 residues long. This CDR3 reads CASRFRRIAGDGNEQFF. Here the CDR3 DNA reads TGTGCCAGCAGATTCCGCCGGATTGCGGGAGATGGCAATGAGCAGTTCTTC.

The chain's CDR3 is CASSPTGTRETQYF. The CDR3 nucleotides read TGTGCCAGCAGCCCTACAGGGACAAGAGAGACCCAGTACTTC. The chain employs TRBV7-7 and TRBJ2-5; D may be TRBD1 (6 bases). Germline CDR1 reads SSHAT; CDR2 reads FNYEAQ (reference sequence). Trimming took 5 bases from V and 4 from J, leaving 14 bases between them. The CDR3 is made up of 14 amino acids.

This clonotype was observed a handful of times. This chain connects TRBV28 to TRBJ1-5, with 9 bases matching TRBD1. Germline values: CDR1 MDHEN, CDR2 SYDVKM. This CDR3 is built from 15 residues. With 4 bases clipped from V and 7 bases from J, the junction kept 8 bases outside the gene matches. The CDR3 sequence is CASSSGGTGKQPQHF. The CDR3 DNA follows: TGTGCCAGCAGTTCAGGCGGGACAGGGAAGCAGCCCCAGCATTTT.

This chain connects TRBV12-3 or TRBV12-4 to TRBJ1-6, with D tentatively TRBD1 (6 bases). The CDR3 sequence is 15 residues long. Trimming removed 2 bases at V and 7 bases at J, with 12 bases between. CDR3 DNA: TGTGCCAGCAGTTTAAGGGGGGGGAAGAATTCACCCCTCCACTTT. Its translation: CASSLRGGKNSPLHF.

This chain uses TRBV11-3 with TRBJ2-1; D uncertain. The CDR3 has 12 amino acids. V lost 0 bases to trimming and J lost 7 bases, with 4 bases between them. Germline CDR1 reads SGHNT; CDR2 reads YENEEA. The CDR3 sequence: CASSLDQNEQFF. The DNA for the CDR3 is TGTGCCAGCAGCTTAGATCAAAATGAGCAGTTCTTC.

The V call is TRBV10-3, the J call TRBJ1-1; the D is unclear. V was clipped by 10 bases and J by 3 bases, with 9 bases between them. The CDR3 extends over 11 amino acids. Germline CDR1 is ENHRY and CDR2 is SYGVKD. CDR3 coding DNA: TGTGCCACGGTCGCGGACACTGAAGCTTTCTTT. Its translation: CATVADTEAFF.

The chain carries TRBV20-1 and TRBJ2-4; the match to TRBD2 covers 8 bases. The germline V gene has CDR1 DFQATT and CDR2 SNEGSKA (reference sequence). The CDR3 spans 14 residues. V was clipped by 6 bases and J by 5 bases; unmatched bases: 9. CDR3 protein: CSAELSGGENIQYF. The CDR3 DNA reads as TGCAGTGCAGAGCTGTCGGGGGGGGAAAACATTCAGTACTTC.

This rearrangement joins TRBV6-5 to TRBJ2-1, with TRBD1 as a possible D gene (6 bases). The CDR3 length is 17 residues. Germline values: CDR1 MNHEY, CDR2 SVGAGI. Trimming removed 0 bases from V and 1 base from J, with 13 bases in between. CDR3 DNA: TGTGCCAGCAGTTACTCCAGGGGATATGGGTCCTACAATGAGCAGTTCTTC. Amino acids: CASSYSRGYGSYNEQFF.

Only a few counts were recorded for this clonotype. The CDR3 sequence: CATPGASGNTGELFF. CDR3 nucleotides: TGTGCCACCCCGGGGGCTAGCGGGAACACCGGGGAGCTGTTTTTT. V and J are TRBV12-3 or TRBV12-4 and TRBJ2-2; D might be TRBD2 (7 bases). The ends were cut back, 10 bases at V and 1 base at J, with 16 bases in the middle. CDR3 length equals 15 residues.

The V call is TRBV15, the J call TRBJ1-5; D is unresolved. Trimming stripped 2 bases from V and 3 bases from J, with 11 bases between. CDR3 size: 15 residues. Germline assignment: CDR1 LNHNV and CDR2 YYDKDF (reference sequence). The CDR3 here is CATSRSGQPNQPQHF. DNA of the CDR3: TGTGCCACCAGCAGATCAGGCCAGCCCAATCAGCCCCAGCATTTT.

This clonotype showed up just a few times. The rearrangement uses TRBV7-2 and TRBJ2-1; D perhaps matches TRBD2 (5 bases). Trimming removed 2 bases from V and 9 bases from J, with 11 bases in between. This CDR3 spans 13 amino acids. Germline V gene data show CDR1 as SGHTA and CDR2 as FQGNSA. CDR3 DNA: TGTGCCAGCAGCTTACGGGATCTGGGTGAGCAGTTCTTC. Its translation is CASSLRDLGEQFF.

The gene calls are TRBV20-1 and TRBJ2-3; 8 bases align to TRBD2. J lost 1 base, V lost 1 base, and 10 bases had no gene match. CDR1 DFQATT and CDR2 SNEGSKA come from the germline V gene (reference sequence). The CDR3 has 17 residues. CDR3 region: CSARAPLLTSGTDTQYF. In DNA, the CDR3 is TGCAGTGCTAGAGCCCCTCTCTTGACTAGCGGCACAGATACGCAGTATTTT.

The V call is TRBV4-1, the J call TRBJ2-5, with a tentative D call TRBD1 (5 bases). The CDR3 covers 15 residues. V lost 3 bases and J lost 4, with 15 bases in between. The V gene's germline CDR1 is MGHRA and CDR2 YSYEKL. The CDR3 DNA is TGCGCCAGCAGCCATACCGAGACAGAGTTAGAGACCCAGTACTTC. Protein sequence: CASSHTETELETQYF.

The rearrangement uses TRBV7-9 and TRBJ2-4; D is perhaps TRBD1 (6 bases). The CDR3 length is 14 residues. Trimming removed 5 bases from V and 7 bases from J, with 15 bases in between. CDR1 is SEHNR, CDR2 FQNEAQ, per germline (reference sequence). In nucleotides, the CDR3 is TGTGCCAGCAGCCCAACAGGGAAGGGCAACATTCAGTACTTC. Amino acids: CASSPTGKGNIQYF.

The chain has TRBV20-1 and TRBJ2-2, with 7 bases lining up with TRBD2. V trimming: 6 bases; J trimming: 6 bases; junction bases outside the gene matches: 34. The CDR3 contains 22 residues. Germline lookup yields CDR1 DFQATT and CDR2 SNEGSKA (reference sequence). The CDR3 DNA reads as TGCAGTGCCAGGTCCTGGCCGCTAGGAGCGGGATGGGGGTCGCGCGATGCCGGGGAGCTGTTTTTT. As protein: CSARSWPLGAGWGSRDAGELFF.

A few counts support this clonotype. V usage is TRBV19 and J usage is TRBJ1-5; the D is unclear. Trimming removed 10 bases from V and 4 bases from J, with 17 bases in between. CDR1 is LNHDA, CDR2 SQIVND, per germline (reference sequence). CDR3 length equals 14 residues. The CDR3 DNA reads TGTGCCAAGATACACCCTCATTCGAATCAGCCCCAGCATTTT. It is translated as CAKIHPHSNQPQHF.